This T cell receptor (beta chain) originates from a study of blood T cell repertoires in COVID-19. Here immunoSEQ multiplex PCR was the method, and the copy in TCRdb shows in-frame clones only, minus some. There are some 340,000 clones in the sample; 80% to 90% occur only once, and approximately 5% lies in the top ten. Symptom resolution, clearance, or two negative PCRs marked donors in Cohort 3 as recovered. Trimming cost V 3 bases and J 1 base, with 15 bases left between them. This CDR3 contains 16 residues. Germline V CDR1 and CDR2: SGHVS, FQNEAQ. The specimen sequenced was PBMCs or T cells enriched from blood (not recorded which). The source is a woman aged 30 to 39 who had recovered from COVID-19. The chain combines TRBV7-8 with TRBJ1-2; the D is unclear. The CDR3 region has the DNA TGTGCCAGCAGCTTCCGGACCGGGGTCCTTAACTATGGCTACACCTTC. Translating gives CASSFRTGVLNYGYTF.